This entry features one T cell receptor beta chain sequence. The source of the sample is a study of blood T cell repertoires in COVID-19. Study-wide background: Samples of COVID-19 (acute and convalescent) were obtained from the United States, Italy and Spain. T cells, B-cell-depleted T cells, or PBMCs provided the cDNA or gDNA that served as material.

Losses at the gene ends were 5 bases for V and 1 base for J; bases not matched to a gene: 6. The germline V gene has CDR1 KGHSH and CDR2 LQKENI. CDR3 size: 15 residues. As originally analysed: Amplified reference gene primers provided the basis for estimating nucleated cell counts. Method: immunoSEQ multiplex PCR; TCRdb's copy keeps in-frame clones and lacks some. The DNA gave D and trimming, while V, J and clone size come from that table. This table holds a few hundred thousand clones, around 84% found once. The genes are TRBV18 and TRBJ2-3; 7 nucleotides agree with TRBD1. Sequencing was done on a sample of peripheral blood. The source is a woman in her late teens or twenties with acute or convalescent COVID-19. The CDR3 nucleotides read TGTGCCAGCTCAGTACAGGGGAGTGGCACAGATACGCAGTATTTT. It yields the protein CASSVQGSGTDTQYF. Based on the CDR3 plus reference TRBV18 and TRBJ2-3, the full variable domain is NAGVMQNPRHLVRRRGQEARLRCSPMKGHSHVYWYRQLPEEGLKFMVYLQKENIIDESGMPKERFSAEFPKEGPSILRIQQVVRGDSAAYFCASSVQGSGTDTQYFGPGTRLTVL.